Following are 18 T cell receptor beta chains from one sample sequenced in a study of blood T cell repertoires in COVID-19. Profiled with immunoSEQ multiplex PCR; TCRdb holds only in-frame clones, not every one. The profile shows about 40,000 clones, 86% of them singletons. The specimen was peripheral blood. These receptors were obtained from a man between 50 and 59 years old in a cohort sampled during active COVID-19.

This chain joins TRBV29-1 and TRBJ1-2; TRBD1 agrees at 9 bases. CDR3 size: 11 residues. Germline CDR1 is SQVTM and CDR2 is ANQGSEA. Written as DNA, the CDR3 is TGCAGTGACACAGGGGGCGATGGCTACACCTTC. It is translated as CSDTGGDGYTF.

This sequence joins TRBV14 and TRBJ2-7; 8 nucleotides align to TRBD2. The closer fit of TRBJ2-1 to the DNA end suggests the J call may be wrong. The CDR3 has 15 amino acids. Germline lookup yields CDR1 SGHDN and CDR2 FVKESK. In nucleotides, the CDR3 is TGTGCCAGCAGCCAAGATCCCGGGGGGGGGCTTGAGCAGTTCTTC. Translated, it gives CASSQDPGGGLEQFF.

This clone appeared once. V gene TRBV7-3 combines with J gene TRBJ2-1, with 9 bases aligning to TRBD2. The ends lost 2 bases at V and 3 bases at J; junction bases unmatched: 5. CDR3 length: 16 residues. Germline V gene data show CDR1 as SGHTA and CDR2 as FQGTGA. The CDR3: CASSLSPTSGYNEQFF. CDR3 nucleotide sequence: TGTGCCAGCAGCTTATCCCCGACTAGCGGCTACAATGAGCAGTTCTTC.

This chain joins TRBV3-1 (or the pseudogene TRBV3-2) and TRBJ2-3, with 8 bases identical to TRBD2. Losses at the gene ends were 1 base for V and 8 bases for J; bases not matched to a gene: 11. In germline, CDR1 is LGHDT, CDR2 YNNKEL (reference sequence). The CDR3 runs to 16 residues. The CDR3 protein is CASSQVIERERGTQYF. The CDR3 nucleotides read TGTGCCAGCAGCCAAGTAATTGAGCGGGAGAGGGGTACGCAGTATTTT.

This sequence joins TRBV6-5 and TRBJ1-6; a possible D gene is TRBD1 (5 bases). The CDR3 consists of 15 residues. Trimming shortened V by 4 bases and J by 10 bases, and 17 bases separated the two germline ends. Germline CDR1 is MNHEY and CDR2 is SVGAGI. In DNA, the CDR3 is TGTGCCAGCAGTTGGCAGCAGGGAAGGGGATCACCCCTCCACTTT. Protein product: CASSWQQGRGSPLHF.

V gene TRBV7-3 combines with J gene TRBJ2-2, with 7 bases that match TRBD2. The CDR3 contains 14 residues. The V gene end was trimmed by 7 bases and the J gene end by 4 bases; junction bases not matched to a gene: 6. Germline V gene data show CDR1 as SGHTA and CDR2 as FQGTGA. CDR3: CASNGGSATGELFF. CDR3 nucleotide sequence: TGTGCCAGCAATGGCGGGAGCGCCACCGGGGAGCTGTTTTTT.

This clone was detected a few times. The chain links TRBV18 to TRBJ2-5; TRBD1 might be the D (6 bases). From germline, CDR1 is KGHSH and CDR2 LQKENI. The CDR3 loop spans 13 amino acids. V was shortened by 3 bases and J by 5 bases, with 10 bases between the two germline ends. CDR3 in DNA: TGTGCCAGCTCACCCAACAGGGCGGAGACCCAGTACTTC. Protein: CASSPNRAETQYF.

The chain recombines TRBV9 with TRBJ2-2, with 8 bases aligning to TRBD2. This CDR3 has 18 amino acids. Germline values: CDR1 SGDLS, CDR2 YYNGEE. The junction had 17 bases not matched to a gene; V was cut back by 4 bases and J by 6 bases. CDR3: CASSPRGSGEPGSGELFF. The CDR3 bases are TGTGCCAGCAGCCCGCGGGGTAGCGGGGAGCCAGGGTCCGGGGAGCTGTTTTTT.

The rearrangement uses TRBV10-3 and TRBJ2-7; the D gene is possibly TRBD1 (6 bases). Germline assignment: CDR1 ENHRY and CDR2 SYGVKD. This CDR3 spans 16 amino acids. Trimming took off 0 bases at V and 3 bases at J, with 15 bases between the two ends. The CDR3 protein is CAISESDRSAFYEQYF. DNA of the CDR3: TGTGCCATCAGTGAGTCTGACAGGTCTGCCTTCTACGAGCAGTACTTC.

The V and J genes are TRBV11-3 and TRBJ2-6; 8 nucleotides line up with TRBD2. The CDR3 contains 16 residues. J was trimmed by 6 bases and V by 4 bases; bases with no gene match: 8. Looked up from germline, CDR1 is SGHNT and CDR2 is YENEEA. The CDR3 is CASSSRGGTEANVLTF. For the CDR3, the DNA is TGTGCCAGCAGCTCCCGGGGGGGGACGGAGGCCAACGTCCTGACTTTC.

The V and J genes are TRBV30 and TRBJ2-3; the match to TRBD1 covers 8 bases. After removal of 4 bases from V and 0 bases from J, the junction contained 15 bases not matched to a gene. The CDR3 is 18 amino acids. CDR1 GTSNPN and CDR2 SVGIG come from the germline V gene (reference sequence). The CDR3 nucleotides are TGTGCCTGGACACTTGGACAGGGAGAAGTTTCTAGCACAGATACGCAGTATTTT. Its protein product is CAWTLGQGEVSSTDTQYF.

V gene TRBV19 combines with J gene TRBJ1-1; D perhaps matches TRBD1 (6 bases). The length of the CDR3 is 13 residues. Trimming cost V 10 bases and J 0 bases, with 12 bases left between them. Germline V gene lookup returns CDR1 LNHDA and CDR2 SQIVND (reference sequence). CDR3 residues: CATPDRVNTEAFF. In DNA form, the CDR3 reads TGTGCCACCCCGGACAGAGTGAACACTGAAGCTTTCTTT.

The chain has TRBV29-1 and TRBJ2-1, with 7 bases identical to TRBD1. Germline V gene lookup returns CDR1 SQVTM and CDR2 ANQGSEA. With V trimmed by 6 bases and J by 4 bases, 9 bases remained unmatched. The CDR3 spans 14 residues. The CDR3 coding sequence is TGCAGCGTAGGGACAGCAGCTTTATACAATGAGCAGTTCTTC. This translates into CSVGTAALYNEQFF.

The chain joins TRBV12-5 to TRBJ2-5; TRBD1 matches 7 bases. In germline, CDR1 is LGHNT, CDR2 FRNRAP. V was pared by 2 bases and J by 4 bases, with 13 bases of the junction left unmatched. The CDR3 is made up of 17 amino acids. CDR3 DNA: TGTGCTAGTGGTTTGTTTACAGGGGCGAGGCCCAGAGAGACCCAGTACTTC. Translating gives CASGLFTGARPRETQYF.

This clone is judged large. For the CDR3, the DNA is TGTGCCAGCAGCTTACCTTATCTACTAGCGGGGGGAAAAGAGACCCAGTACTTC. Protein sequence: CASSLPYLLAGGKETQYF. The J gene is TRBJ2-5, the V gene TRBV7-8; 12 bases are a match to TRBD2. The V gene end was trimmed by 2 bases and the J gene end by 3 bases; junction bases not matched to a gene: 10. Per the germline V gene, CDR1 is SGHVS and CDR2 is FQNEAQ. The CDR3 consists of 18 residues. The full variable domain, its missing parts supplied by reference TRBV7-8 and TRBJ2-5, is GAGVSQSPRYKVAKRGQDVALRCDPISGHVSLFWYQQALGQGPEFLTYFQNEAQLDKSGLPSDRFFAERPEGSVSTLKIQRTQQEDSAVYLCASSLPYLLAGGKETQYFGPGTRLLVL.

The chain joins TRBV18 to TRBJ1-1; D is perhaps TRBD1 (6 bases). Trimming took 6 bases from V and 1 from J, leaving 12 bases between them. From germline, CDR1 is KGHSH and CDR2 LQKENI. The CDR3 runs 14 residues. The chain's CDR3 is CASSPGAANTEAFF. The CDR3 DNA follows: TGTGCCAGCTCCCCAGGGGCGGCGAACACTGAAGCTTTCTTT.

This chain connects TRBV5-6 to TRBJ2-1, with 9 bases that match TRBD2. Trimming took 4 bases from V and 6 from J; bases not matched to a gene: 14. This CDR3 comprises 17 residues. Germline-derived CDR1 and CDR2 are SGHDT and YYEEEE. In nucleotides, the CDR3 is TGTGCCAGCAGCCAAAGAATCTTCCTAGCGGGATTCAATGAGCAGTTCTTC. Protein: CASSQRIFLAGFNEQFF. Complete variable domain (other parts from reference TRBV5-6 and TRBJ2-1): DAGVTQSPTHLIKTRGQQVTLRCSPKSGHDTVSWYQQALGQGPQFIFQYYEEEERQRGNFPDRFSGHQFPNYSSELNVNALLLGDSALYLCASSQRIFLAGFNEQFFGPGTRLTVL.

This chain joins TRBV23-1 and TRBJ1-2; TRBD1 agrees at 8 bases. TRBV23-1 is marked as an open reading frame, function uncertain. V shed 6 bases and J 7 bases; nucleotides not matched to a gene: 4. The CDR3 extends over 12 amino acids. For the CDR3, the DNA is TGCGCCAGCAGGAAAGACAGGGGTGGCTACACCTTC. It encodes CASRKDRGGYTF.